This TCR beta chain was captured by sequencing in a study of blood T cell repertoires in COVID-19. Study as a whole: From the United States, Italy and Spain came samples of acute and convalescent COVID-19. Sample material is recorded as cDNA or gDNA derived from T cells, B-cell-depleted T cells, or PBMCs.

Study processing details: Scientists estimated how many nucleated cells there were by amplifying reference gene primers. Sequenced by immunoSEQ multiplex PCR; TCRdb stores in-frame clones only, minus some. The V and J calls and the clone size are those of that table, but D and trimming were determined from the DNA. Of 50,000 to 75,000 clones in the sample, more than 60% are singletons; the top ten hold approximately 5.3%. Germline-derived CDR1 and CDR2 are LNHDA and SQIVND (reference sequence). This CDR3 is 15 amino acids long. The junction had 6 bases not matched to a gene; V was cut back by 10 bases and J by 0 bases.

This receptor was taken from a human donor in a cohort sampled during active COVID-19. What was sequenced was peripheral blood. The rearrangement links TRBV19 to TRBJ1-4; TRBD1 matches 9 bases. The CDR3 bases are TGTGCCACCTCCGGACAGGGGTCAACTAATGAAAAACTGTTTTTT. It translates to CATSGQGSTNEKLFF.